This T cell receptor delta chain was obtained from a study of delta chains in infants with herpesvirus infections (dated by TCRdb to 2023 to 2025). In terms of the full investigation: From birth, the study prospectively followed a Ugandan infant birth cohort to characterize gammadelta T cell responses to primary cytomegalovirus (CMV) infection. A public fetal Vdelta1/Vgamma8 gammadelta TCR clonotype was searched for in infants infected with CMV after birth. Using PBMC, gammadelta TCRs were sequenced for 15 to 20 CMV-infected infants, one of whom was congenitally infected, and for about 8 CMV-uninfected infants who had enough sample available. By approximate age, the infant blood samples fell into groups of 1.5, 4, 8 and 12 months. Previously published Belgian fetal and cord blood gammadelta TCR data were added only for comparison and were not generated in this cohort. On the study overall, not on this receptor specifically: In CMV-uninfected infants, the public clonotype might still be present but below the detection limit. The public clonotype was found only at the first time point after infection and was absent in uninfected infants and in those infected after 120 days. The public Vdelta1 clonotype appeared in 4 of 18 CMV-infected infants: three infected postnatally before 120 days of age, plus the congenitally infected infant. Public-clonotype frequency among Vdelta1 cells appeared to be inversely correlated with age at infection and was observed to decay rapidly, seemingly without persisting beyond approximately 2 months. The authors acknowledged a small sample size and a lack of race- or environment-matched controls, because almost all Ugandans acquire CMV before adulthood.

The CDR3 numbers 23 residues from cysteine through phenylalanine. The kept DNA is CDR3 alone, 69 bases in frame from the first base. Unmatched junction bases come to 27, with V trimmed by 0 bases and J by 0 bases. CDR1 and CDR2 were assigned from the germline V gene (reference sequence) as NTAFDY and IRPDVSE. Pregnant women receiving prenatal care in Kampala, Uganda, were recruited, and the infants of these women were enrolled, with documentation of maternal HIV status required. Home visits to families took place weekly, and collection of infant clinical information, oral swabs and peripheral blood began at 6 weeks of age and was repeated every 4 months after that. Blood was collected in heparin tubes, and PBMC were isolated by Ficoll-Paque density gradient centrifugation and cryopreserved. This clone is categorized as large (0.1 to 1%). Its cognate antigen has yet to be identified. No qualities accompany the bases; no much larger clone lies one base away.

Library method: RT-PCR. To generate TCR cDNA, RNA from PBMC was reverse transcribed using SuperScript II together with primers specific for the gamma chain and the delta chain. cDNA was purified with AMPure XP beads, amplified, and indexed with Illumina adapters using the Nextera XT Index Kit. Sequencing of the gammadelta TCR libraries was done on an Illumina MiSeq using a V2 300-cycle kit. The paper's processing steps were these. Using MiXCR v2.1.12, CDR3 sequences were assembled, and reads were mapped onto D, J and V genes obtained from GenBank. VDJtools v1.2.1 was used to perform repertoire analyses of the CDR3 clonotypes. TCRdb recomputed clones from the public reads with CATT; identical DNA rows were then combined. These V and J calls rely on TCRdb rather than the paper's analysis. In this sample the table shows fewer than 1,500 delta-chain clones, less than 9% of which occur a single time. The ten largest make up 10% of the sample.

The sequenced sample was peripheral blood, obtained at time point 1 of longitudinal follow-up. This TCR came from a human donor who was a Ugandan infant, either HIV-exposed or HIV-unexposed (not recorded which). Here the chain combines TRAV23/DV6 and TRDJ1, and 9 junction bases match TRDD3. CDR3 protein: CAASVRPPEAFWGIEPYTDKLIF. At the DNA level, the sequence is TGTGCAGCAAGCGTCAGGCCCCCCGAAGCTTTCTGGGGGATCGAGCCGTACACCGATAAACTCATCTTT.